In its sample, the clone carrying this T cell receptor beta chain was seen a few times. Its specificity is unknown. In the same sample, other DNA sequences code for this CDR3. Clones were sequenced by immunoSEQ multiplex PCR, and TCRdb holds only the in-frame ones, with some missing. The sample holds roughly 1,000,000 clones, approximately 78% seen once. Trimming removed 4 bases from V and 2 bases from J; junction bases left unmatched: 4. Germline V gene lookup returns CDR1 SGHDT and CDR2 YYEEEE. This CDR3 has 15 amino acids. This entry belongs to a study of shared clonotypes between healthy human individuals. Findings of the study overall: Approximately 5.3% was the fraction of naive CD4 clonotypes found shared across a few donors. Inspection by rarefaction showed sorted-subset sequencing to be incomplete despite large depth.

The chain combines TRBV5-6 with TRBJ1-4, with 8 bases fitting TRBD1. The clonotype originates from a man between 18 and 35 years old in good health. Some clones in this sample may be carry-over from other donors' samples. Input material: memory CD4+ T cells from PBMCs. Subset described: CD45RA-negative fraction. In DNA form, the CDR3 reads TGTGCCAGCAGCACCCAGGGGGCCACTAATGAAAAACTGTTTTTT. As protein: CASSTQGATNEKLFF. Filled out from reference TRBV5-6 and TRBJ1-4, the complete variable domain reads DAGVTQSPTHLIKTRGQQVTLRCSPKSGHDTVSWYQQALGQGPQFIFQYYEEEERQRGNFPDRFSGHQFPNYSSELNVNALLLGDSALYLCASSTQGATNEKLFFGSGTQLSVL.